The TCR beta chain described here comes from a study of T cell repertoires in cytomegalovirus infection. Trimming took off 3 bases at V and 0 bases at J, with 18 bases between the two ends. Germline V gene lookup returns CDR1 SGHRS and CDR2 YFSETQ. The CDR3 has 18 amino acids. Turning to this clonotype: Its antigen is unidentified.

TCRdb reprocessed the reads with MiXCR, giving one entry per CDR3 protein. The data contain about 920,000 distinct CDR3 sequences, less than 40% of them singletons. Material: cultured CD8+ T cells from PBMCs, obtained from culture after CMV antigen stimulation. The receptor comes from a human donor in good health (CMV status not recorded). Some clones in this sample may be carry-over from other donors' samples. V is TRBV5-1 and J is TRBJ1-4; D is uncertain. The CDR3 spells CASSSYPEPDATNEKLFF. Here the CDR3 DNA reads TGCGCCAGCAGCTCTTACCCAGAACCAGACGCAACTAATGAAAAACTGTTTTTT.